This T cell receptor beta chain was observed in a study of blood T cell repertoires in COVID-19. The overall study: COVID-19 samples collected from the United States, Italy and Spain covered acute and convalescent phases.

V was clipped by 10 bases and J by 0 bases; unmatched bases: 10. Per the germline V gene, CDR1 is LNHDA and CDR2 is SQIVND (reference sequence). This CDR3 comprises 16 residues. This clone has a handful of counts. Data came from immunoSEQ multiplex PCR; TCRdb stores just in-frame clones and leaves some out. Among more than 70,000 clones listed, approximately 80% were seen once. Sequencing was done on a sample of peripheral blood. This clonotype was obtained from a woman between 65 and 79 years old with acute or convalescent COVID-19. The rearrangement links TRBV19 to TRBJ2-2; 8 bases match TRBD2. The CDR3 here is CATLLRGGANTGELFF. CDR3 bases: TGTGCCACCCTCCTCCGGGGGGGCGCGAACACCGGGGAGCTGTTTTTT.